The T cell receptor beta chain under discussion was sequenced for a study of blood T cell repertoires in COVID-19. Study at large: The United States, Italy and Spain were the sources of the acute and convalescent COVID-19 samples.

Assay: immunoSEQ multiplex PCR; the TCRdb copy retains only in-frame clones and omits some. The repertoire holds approximately 300,000 clones, with 92% as singletons. Enrolled through a virtual design, the participants were between roughly 18 and 90 years of age and came from about two dozen US areas. Recovered status in Cohort 3 required two negative PCRs, clearance, or symptom resolution. This CDR3 is 10 amino acids long. Trimming removed 4 bases from V and 8 bases from J, with 6 bases in between. Germline V gene lookup returns CDR1 DFQATT and CDR2 SNEGSKA (reference sequence). The specimen sequenced was PBMCs or T cells enriched from blood (not recorded which). The J gene is TRBJ2-1, the V gene TRBV20-1; no clear D gene. This TCR derives from a woman under 40 who had recovered from COVID-19. CDR3 residues: CSATVYEQFF. CDR3 nucleotide sequence: TGCAGTGCTACCGTCTATGAGCAGTTCTTC.